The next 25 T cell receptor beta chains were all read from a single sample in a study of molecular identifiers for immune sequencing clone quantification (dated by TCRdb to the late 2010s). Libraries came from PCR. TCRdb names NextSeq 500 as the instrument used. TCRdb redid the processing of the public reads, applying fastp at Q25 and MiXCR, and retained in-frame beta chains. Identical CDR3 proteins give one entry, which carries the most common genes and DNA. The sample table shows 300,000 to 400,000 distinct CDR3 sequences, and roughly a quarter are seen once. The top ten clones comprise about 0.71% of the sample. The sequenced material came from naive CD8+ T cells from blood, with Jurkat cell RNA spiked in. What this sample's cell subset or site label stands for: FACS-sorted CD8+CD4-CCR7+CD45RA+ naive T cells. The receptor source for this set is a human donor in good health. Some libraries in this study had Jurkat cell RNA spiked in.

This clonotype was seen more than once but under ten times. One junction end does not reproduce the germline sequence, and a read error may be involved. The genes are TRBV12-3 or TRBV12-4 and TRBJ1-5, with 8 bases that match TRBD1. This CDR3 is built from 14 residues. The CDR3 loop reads CASSAGQGNPPQHF. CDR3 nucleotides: TGTGCCAGCAGTGCTGGACAGGGCAATCCGCCCCAGCATTTT.

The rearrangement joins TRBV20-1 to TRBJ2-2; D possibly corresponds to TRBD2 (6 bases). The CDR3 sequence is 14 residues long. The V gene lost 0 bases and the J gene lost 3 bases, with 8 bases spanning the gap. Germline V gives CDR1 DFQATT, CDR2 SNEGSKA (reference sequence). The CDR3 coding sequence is TGCAGTGCTAGAGACAGGGAGGACACCGGGGAGCTGTTTTTT. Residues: CSARDREDTGELFF.

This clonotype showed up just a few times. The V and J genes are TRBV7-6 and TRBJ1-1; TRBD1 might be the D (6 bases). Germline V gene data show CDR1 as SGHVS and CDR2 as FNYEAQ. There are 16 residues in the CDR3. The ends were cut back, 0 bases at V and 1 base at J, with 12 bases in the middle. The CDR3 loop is CASSLARGQENTEAFF. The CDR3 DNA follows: TGTGCCAGCAGCTTAGCCCGGGGGCAGGAGAACACTGAAGCTTTCTTT.

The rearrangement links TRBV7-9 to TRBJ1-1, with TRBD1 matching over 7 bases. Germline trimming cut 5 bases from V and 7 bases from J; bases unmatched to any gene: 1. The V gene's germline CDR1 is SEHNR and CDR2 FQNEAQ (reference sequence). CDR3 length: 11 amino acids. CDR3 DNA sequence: TGTGCCAGCAGCGACAGGGATGAAGCTTTCTTT. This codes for CASSDRDEAFF.

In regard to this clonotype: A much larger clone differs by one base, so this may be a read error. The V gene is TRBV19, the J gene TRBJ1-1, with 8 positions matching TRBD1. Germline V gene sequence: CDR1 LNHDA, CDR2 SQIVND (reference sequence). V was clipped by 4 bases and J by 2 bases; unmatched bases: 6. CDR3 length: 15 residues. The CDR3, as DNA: TGTGCCAGTAGTACCGCAGGGGGCTGCAACACTGAAGCTTTCTTT. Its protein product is CASSTAGGCNTEAFF.

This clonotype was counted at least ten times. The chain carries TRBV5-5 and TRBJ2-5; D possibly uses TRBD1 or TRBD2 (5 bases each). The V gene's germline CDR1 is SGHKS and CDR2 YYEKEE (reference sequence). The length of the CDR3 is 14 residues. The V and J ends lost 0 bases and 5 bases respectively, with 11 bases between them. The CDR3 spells CASSLVTGPETQYF. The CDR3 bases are TGTGCCAGCAGCTTGGTTACGGGGCCGGAGACCCAGTACTTC. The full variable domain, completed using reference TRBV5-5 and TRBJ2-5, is DAGVTQSPTHLIKTRGQQVTLRCSPISGHKSVSWYQQVLGQGPQFIFQYYEKEERGRGNFPDRFSARQFPNYSSELNVNALLLGDSALYLCASSLVTGPETQYFGPGTRLLVL.

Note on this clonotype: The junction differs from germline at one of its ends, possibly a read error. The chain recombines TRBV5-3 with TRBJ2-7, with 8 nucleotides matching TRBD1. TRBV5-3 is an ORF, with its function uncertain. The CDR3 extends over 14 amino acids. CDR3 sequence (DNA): TGTGCCAGCAGCTGGTCAGGGGGCACCTACGAGCAGTACTTC. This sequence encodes CASSWSGGTYEQYF.

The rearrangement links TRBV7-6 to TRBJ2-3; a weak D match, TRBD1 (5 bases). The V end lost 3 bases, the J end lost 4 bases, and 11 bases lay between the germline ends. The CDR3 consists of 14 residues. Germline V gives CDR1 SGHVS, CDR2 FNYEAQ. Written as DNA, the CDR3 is TGTGCCAGCAGCTTCCTGACAGTCCCAGATACGCAGTATTTT. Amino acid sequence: CASSFLTVPDTQYF.

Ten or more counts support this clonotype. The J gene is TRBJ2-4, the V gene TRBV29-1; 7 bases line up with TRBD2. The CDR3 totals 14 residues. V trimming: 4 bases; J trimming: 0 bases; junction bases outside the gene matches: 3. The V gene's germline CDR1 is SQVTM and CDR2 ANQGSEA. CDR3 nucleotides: TGCAGCGTTGTGGCGGGAGTAGCCAAAAACATTCAGTACTTC. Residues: CSVVAGVAKNIQYF.

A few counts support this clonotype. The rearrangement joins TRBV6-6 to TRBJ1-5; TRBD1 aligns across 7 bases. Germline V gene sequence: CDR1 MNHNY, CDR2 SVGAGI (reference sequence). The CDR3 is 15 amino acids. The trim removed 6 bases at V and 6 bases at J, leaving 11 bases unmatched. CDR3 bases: TGTGCCAGCAGCCCCGACAGGGAAGGTAGTCAGCCCCAGCATTTT. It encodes CASSPDREGSQPQHF.

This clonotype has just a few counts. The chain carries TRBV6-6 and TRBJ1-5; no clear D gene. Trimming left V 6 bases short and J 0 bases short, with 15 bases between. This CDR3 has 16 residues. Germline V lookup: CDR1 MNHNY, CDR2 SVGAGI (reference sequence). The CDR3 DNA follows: TGTGCCAGCAGCTTCCTCCACACTAATAGCAATCAGCCCCAGCATTTT. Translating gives CASSFLHTNSNQPQHF.

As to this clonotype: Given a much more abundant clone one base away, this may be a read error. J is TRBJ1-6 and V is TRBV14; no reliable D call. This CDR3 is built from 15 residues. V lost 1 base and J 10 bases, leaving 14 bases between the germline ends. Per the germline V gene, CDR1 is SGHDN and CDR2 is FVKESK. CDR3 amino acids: CASSQGGSGVSPLHF. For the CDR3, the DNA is TGTGCCAGCAGCCAAGGAGGCAGTGGGGTATCACCCCTCCACTTT.

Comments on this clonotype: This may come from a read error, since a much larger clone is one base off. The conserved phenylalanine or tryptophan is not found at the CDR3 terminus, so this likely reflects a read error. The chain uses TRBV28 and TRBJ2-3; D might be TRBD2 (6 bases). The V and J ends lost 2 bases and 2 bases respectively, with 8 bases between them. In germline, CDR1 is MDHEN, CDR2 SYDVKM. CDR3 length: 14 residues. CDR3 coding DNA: TGTGCCAGCAGTTTACGGGGGAACACAGATACGCAGTATCTT. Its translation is CASSLRGNTDTQYL.

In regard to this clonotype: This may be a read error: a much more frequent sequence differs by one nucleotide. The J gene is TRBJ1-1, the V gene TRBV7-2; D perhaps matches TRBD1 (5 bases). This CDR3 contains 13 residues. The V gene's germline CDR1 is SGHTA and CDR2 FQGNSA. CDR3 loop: CASSLNLDTGAFF. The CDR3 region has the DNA TGTGCCAGCAGCTTAAATCTGGACACTGGAGCTTTCTTT.

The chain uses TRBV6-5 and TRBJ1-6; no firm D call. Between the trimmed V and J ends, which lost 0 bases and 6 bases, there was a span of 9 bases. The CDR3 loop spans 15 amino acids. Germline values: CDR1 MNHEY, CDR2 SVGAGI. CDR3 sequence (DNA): TGTGCCAGCAGTTACTCTGGCAGCGGTAATTCACCCCTCCACTTT. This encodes CASSYSGSGNSPLHF.

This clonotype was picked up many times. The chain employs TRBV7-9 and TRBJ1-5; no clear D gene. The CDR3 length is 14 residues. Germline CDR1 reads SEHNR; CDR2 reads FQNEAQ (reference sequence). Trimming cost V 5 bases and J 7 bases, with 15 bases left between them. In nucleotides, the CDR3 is TGTGCCAGCAGCCCGACTGGTGGCGGGCAGCCCCAGCATTTT. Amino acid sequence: CASSPTGGGQPQHF. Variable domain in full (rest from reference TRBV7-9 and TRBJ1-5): DTGVSQNPRHKITKRGQNVTFRCDPISEHNRLYWYRQTLGQGPEFLTYFQNEAQLEKSRLLSDRFSAERPKGSFSTLEIQRTEQGDSAMYLCASSPTGGGQPQHFGDGTRLSIL.

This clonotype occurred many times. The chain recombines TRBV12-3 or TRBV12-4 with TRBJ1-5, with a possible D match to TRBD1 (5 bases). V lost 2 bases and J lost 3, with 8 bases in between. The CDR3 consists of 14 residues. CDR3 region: CASSLSDNNQPQHF. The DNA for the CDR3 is TGTGCCAGCAGTTTATCGGACAACAATCAGCCCCAGCATTTT.

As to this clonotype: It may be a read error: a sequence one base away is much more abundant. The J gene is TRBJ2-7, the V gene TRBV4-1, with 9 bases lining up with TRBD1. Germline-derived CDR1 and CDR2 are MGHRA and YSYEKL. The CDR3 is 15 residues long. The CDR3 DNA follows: TGCGCCAGCAGCCACGCTACCGGGACAGGGCTCGAGCAGCACTTC. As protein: CASSHATGTGLEQHF.

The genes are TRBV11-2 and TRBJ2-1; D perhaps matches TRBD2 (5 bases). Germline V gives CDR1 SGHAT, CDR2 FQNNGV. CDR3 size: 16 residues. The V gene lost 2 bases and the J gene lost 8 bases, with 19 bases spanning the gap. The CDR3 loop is CASSLRFSLKGDEQFF. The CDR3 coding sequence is TGTGCCAGCAGCTTAAGGTTTTCCCTAAAGGGAGATGAGCAGTTCTTC.

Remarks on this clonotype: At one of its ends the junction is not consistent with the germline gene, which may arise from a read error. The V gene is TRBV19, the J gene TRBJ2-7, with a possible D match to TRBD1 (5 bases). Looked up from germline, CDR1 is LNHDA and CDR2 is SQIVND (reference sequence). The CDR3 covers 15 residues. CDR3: CVSSPTAGYSYEQYF. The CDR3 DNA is TGTGTCAGTAGTCCAACCGCAGGGTATTCCTACGAGCAGTACTTC.

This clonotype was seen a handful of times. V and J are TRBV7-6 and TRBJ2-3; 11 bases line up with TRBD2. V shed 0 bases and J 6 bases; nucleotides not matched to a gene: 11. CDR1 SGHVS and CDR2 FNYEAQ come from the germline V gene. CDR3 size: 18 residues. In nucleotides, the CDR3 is TGTGCCAGCAGCTTAGCCCTTAGCGGGGGGGCTCAGTCCGATACGCAGTATTTT. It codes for CASSLALSGGAQSDTQYF.

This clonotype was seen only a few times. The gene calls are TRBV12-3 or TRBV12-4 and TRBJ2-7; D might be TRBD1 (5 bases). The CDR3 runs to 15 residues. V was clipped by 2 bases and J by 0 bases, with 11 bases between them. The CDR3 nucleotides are TGTGCCAGCAGTTTATTTGACAGTAGCTCCTACGAGCAGTACTTC. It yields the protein CASSLFDSSSYEQYF.

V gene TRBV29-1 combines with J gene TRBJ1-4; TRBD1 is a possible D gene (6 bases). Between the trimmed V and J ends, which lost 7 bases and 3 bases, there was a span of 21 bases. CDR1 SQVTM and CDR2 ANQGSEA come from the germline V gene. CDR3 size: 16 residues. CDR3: CSDATLKQGANEKLFF. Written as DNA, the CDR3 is TGCAGCGATGCAACTCTAAAACAGGGAGCTAATGAAAAACTGTTTTTT.

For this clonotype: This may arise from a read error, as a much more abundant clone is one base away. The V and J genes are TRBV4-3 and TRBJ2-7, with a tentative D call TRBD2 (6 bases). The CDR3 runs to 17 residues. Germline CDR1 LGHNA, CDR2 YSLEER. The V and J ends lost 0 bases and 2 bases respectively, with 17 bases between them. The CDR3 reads CASSQDVGGAGPYEQYF. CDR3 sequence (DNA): TGCGCCAGCAGCCAAGACGTAGGAGGGGCGGGTCCCTACGAGCAGTACTTC.

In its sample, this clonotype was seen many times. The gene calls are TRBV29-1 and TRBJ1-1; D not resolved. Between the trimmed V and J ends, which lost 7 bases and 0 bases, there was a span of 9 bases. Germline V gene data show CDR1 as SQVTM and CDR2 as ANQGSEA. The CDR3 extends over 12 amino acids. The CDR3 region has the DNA TGCAGCGCTGTTCTTTTGAACACTGAAGCTTTCTTT. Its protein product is CSAVLLNTEAFF.